These T cell receptor beta chains were read from a single sample in a study of shared clonotypes between healthy human individuals. The table came from immunoSEQ multiplex PCR; TCRdb's copy has only in-frame clones and leaves some out. The sample holds about 2.1 million clones, around 93% seen once. The material sequenced was naive CD8+ T cells from PBMCs. These receptors originate from a man aged 18 to 29 in good health. Some clones in this sample may be carry-over from other donors' samples. Each CDR3 is given with its conserved first and last residue. The D gene is left open where the match is weak. Part of the rows lack a size; the others show once, few, many or a class for expanded clones.

.	.	TRBV28	TRBJ2-3	CASSGGGGSTDTQYF	TGTGCCAGCAGTGGAGGCGGGGGCAGTACAGATACGCAGTATTTT
.	.	TRBV13	TRBJ2-7	CASSWPGGGVYEQYF	TGTGCCAGCAGCTGGCCAGGCGGCGGGGTCTACGAGCAGTACTTC
.	.	TRBV9	TRBJ2-1	CASSELEFNEQFF	TGTGCCAGCAGCGAGCTAGAATTCAATGAGCAGTTCTTC
TRBD2	once	TRBV27	TRBJ2-1	CASSLGLAGNNEQFF	TGTGCCAGCAGTTTAGGACTAGCGGGAAACAATGAGCAGTTCTTC
.	.	TRBV6-6	TRBJ2-7	CASSYSGGGLTYEQYF	TGTGCCAGCAGTTACTCCGGGGGCGGGCTGACCTACGAGCAGTACTTC
TRBD2	.	TRBV4-1	TRBJ2-1	CASSQGPAGASLYNEQFF	TGCGCCAGCAGCCAAGGCCCCGCGGGAGCCTCCCTCTACAATGAGCAGTTCTTC
.	.	TRBV6-1	TRBJ2-7	CASSESWGYEQYF	TGTGCCAGCAGTGAAAGTTGGGGCTACGAGCAGTACTTC
TRBD1	.	TRBV7-2	TRBJ1-2	CASSLVPGQGNYGYTF	TGTGCCAGCAGCTTAGTCCCGGGACAGGGTAACTATGGCTACACCTTC
TRBD1	.	TRBV5-4	TRBJ1-1	CASSTLGTGGTEAFF	TGTGCCAGCAGCACGCTTGGGACAGGCGGGACTGAAGCTTTCTTT
.	once	TRBV13	TRBJ2-2	CASSSYRVNTGELFF	TGTGCCAGCAGCTCCTACAGGGTGAACACCGGGGAGCTGTTTTTT
.	.	TRBV5-1	TRBJ2-3	CASSLESAGAGDTQYF	TGCGCCAGCAGCTTGGAATCGGCAGGGGCGGGGGATACGCAGTATTTT
TRBD2	.	TRBV27	TRBJ2-1	CASSPRTSWGYNEQFF	TGTGCCAGCAGTCCGCGGACTAGCTGGGGATACAATGAGCAGTTCTTC
.	.	TRBV7-9	TRBJ2-3	CASSFGVGGVTTDTQYF	TGTGCCAGCAGCTTCGGGGTGGGTGGGGTGACCACAGATACGCAGTATTTT
.	.	TRBV27	TRBJ2-7	CASSLLGARNAYEQYF	TGTGCCAGCAGTTTGCTAGGCGCCCGGAACGCCTACGAGCAGTACTTC
TRBD2	.	TRBV28	TRBJ2-4	CASSSKTSGRYF	TGTGCCAGCAGTTCCAAGACTAGCGGGAGATACTTC
.	.	TRBV5-6	TRBJ1-1	CASSPIRGPLEAFF	TGTGCCAGCAGCCCGATAAGGGGTCCCCTGGAAGCTTTCTTT
.	.	TRBV19	TRBJ1-4	CASTDSAVVEKLFF	TGTGCCAGTACTGACAGCGCGGTGGTTGAAAAACTGTTTTTT
.	.	TRBV18	TRBJ2-7	CASSLGGREGLSYEQYF	TGTGCCAGCTCACTGGGGGGACGCGAGGGCCTCTCCTACGAGCAGTACTTC
.	.	TRBV10-3	TRBJ1-2	CATPHGDGYTF	TGTGCCACCCCCCACGGGGATGGCTACACCTTC
.	.	TRBV5-3	TRBJ2-7	CARSMTSRDDEQYF	TGTGCCAGAAGTATGACTAGTCGCGACGACGAGCAGTACTTC
TRBD1	.	TRBV27	TRBJ2-3	CASSRRTGGNTDTQYF	TGTGCCAGCAGTCGACGGACAGGGGGCAACACAGATACGCAGTATTTT
TRBD1	.	TRBV7-9	TRBJ1-5	CASSLDRGNQPQHF	TGTGCCAGCAGCCTGGACAGGGGCAATCAGCCCCAGCATTTT
.	.	TRBV6-5	TRBJ2-1	CASSYKGYNEQFF	TGTGCCAGCAGTTATAAGGGTTACAATGAGCAGTTCTTC
.	.	TRBV10-3	TRBJ1-1	CAIKTGSYTEAFF	TGTGCCATCAAAACAGGGAGTTACACTGAAGCTTTCTTT
.	.	TRBV4-3	TRBJ2-7	CASSQAGTGLLEQYF	TGCGCCAGCAGCCAAGCCGGGACGGGGTTATTGGAGCAGTACTTC
.	.	TRBV27	TRBJ2-2	CASSLAWATGELFF	TGTGCCAGCAGTTTAGCTTGGGCGACCGGGGAGCTGTTTTTT
.	.	TRBV4-2	TRBJ2-7	CASSNRLGYHEQYF	TGTGCCAGCAGTAACAGACTAGGCTACCACGAGCAGTACTTC
.	.	TRBV16	TRBJ2-3	CASSQDGSTDTQYF	TGTGCCAGCAGCCAGGACGGTAGCACAGATACGCAGTATTTT
.	.	TRBV7-8	TRBJ1-2	CASSAGGPFYGYTF	TGTGCCAGCAGCGCCGGAGGGCCTTTCTATGGCTACACCTTC
TRBD1	.	TRBV28	TRBJ2-1	CASSEAGQGSYNEQFF	TGTGCCAGCAGCGAGGCCGGACAGGGATCCTACAATGAGCAGTTCTTC
.	.	TRBV11-2	TRBJ2-1	CASSLGPLREQFF	TGTGCCAGCAGCTTAGGGCCTCTAAGGGAGCAGTTCTTC
.	.	TRBV9	TRBJ2-5	CASSPAGQETQYF	TGTGCCAGCAGCCCCGCGGGCCAAGAGACCCAGTACTTC
.	once	TRBV28	TRBJ2-1	CASSFARGSYNEQFF	TGTGCCAGCAGTTTTGCCAGGGGATCCTACAATGAGCAGTTCTTC
.	.	TRBV11-2	TRBJ1-1	CASSHMTVLNTEAFF	TGTGCCAGCAGCCACATGACAGTGCTGAACACTGAAGCTTTCTTT
TRBD2	.	TRBV4-3	TRBJ2-7	CASSQFGLAGGTSYEQYF	TGCGCCAGCAGCCAATTCGGACTAGCGGGAGGAACCTCCTACGAGCAGTACTTC
TRBD1	.	TRBV9	TRBJ1-5	CASSPQGQVSNQPQHF	TGTGCCAGCAGCCCCCAAGGACAGGTTAGCAATCAGCCCCAGCATTTT
.	few	TRBV4-2	TRBJ1-1	CASKRPSLNTEAFF	TGTGCCAGCAAACGGCCGTCACTGAACACTGAAGCTTTCTTT
TRBD1	.	TRBV6-6	TRBJ1-4	CASSEDRVNEKLFF	TGTGCCAGCAGTGAGGACAGGGTTAATGAAAAACTGTTTTTT
TRBD1	.	TRBV9	TRBJ1-2	CASSAGTDSYGYTF	TGTGCCAGCAGCGCGGGGACAGATAGCTATGGCTACACCTTC
.	.	TRBV7-9	TRBJ1-6	CASSLVRSPLHF	TGTGCCAGCAGCTTGGTCCGGTCACCCCTCCACTTT
.	once	TRBV6-5	TRBJ2-1	CASSYGNEQFF	TGTGCCAGCAGTTACGGAAATGAGCAGTTCTTC
.	.	TRBV16	TRBJ1-2	CASSQLILTDNYGYTF	TGTGCCAGCAGCCAATTAATCCTGACGGATAACTATGGCTACACCTTC
TRBD2	.	TRBV5-6	TRBJ2-4	CASSQLAGGPVWYF	TGTGCCAGCAGCCAACTAGCGGGAGGGCCAGTTTGGTACTTC
.	once	TRBV28	TRBJ1-3	CASSLYWQLSGNTIYF	TGTGCCAGCAGTTTATACTGGCAGCTCTCTGGAAACACCATATATTTT
.	once	TRBV6-1	TRBJ2-7	CASSDRGVFTYYEQYF	TGTGCCAGCAGTGACCGTGGGGTATTCACTTACTACGAGCAGTACTTC
.	.	TRBV18	TRBJ1-6	CASSQGRPDSPLHF	TGTGCCAGCTCACAGGGGCGCCCTGATTCACCCCTCCACTTT
.	.	TRBV7-6	TRBJ2-2	CASSLEGTPGELFF	TGTGCCAGCAGCTTGGAAGGGACGCCCGGGGAGCTGTTTTTT
.	.	TRBV7-9	TRBJ2-5	CASSYRGDETQYF	TGTGCCAGCAGCTACCGAGGGGACGAGACCCAGTACTTC